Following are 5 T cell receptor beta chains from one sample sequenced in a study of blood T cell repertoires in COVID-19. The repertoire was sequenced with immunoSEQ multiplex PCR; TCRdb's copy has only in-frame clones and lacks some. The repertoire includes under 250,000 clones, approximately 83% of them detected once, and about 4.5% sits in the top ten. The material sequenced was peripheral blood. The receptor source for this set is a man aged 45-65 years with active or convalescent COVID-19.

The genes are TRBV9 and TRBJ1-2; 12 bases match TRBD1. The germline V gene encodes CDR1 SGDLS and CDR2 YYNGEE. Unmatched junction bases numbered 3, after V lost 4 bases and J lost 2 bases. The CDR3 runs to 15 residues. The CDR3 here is CASSSGTGGNYGYTF. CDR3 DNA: TGTGCCAGCAGCTCAGGGACAGGGGGCAACTATGGCTACACCTTC.

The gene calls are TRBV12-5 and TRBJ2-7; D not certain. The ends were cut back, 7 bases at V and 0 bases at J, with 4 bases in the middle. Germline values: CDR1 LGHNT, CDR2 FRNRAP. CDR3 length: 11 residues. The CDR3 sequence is CASALSYEQYF. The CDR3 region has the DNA TGTGCTAGTGCCCTCTCCTACGAGCAGTACTTC. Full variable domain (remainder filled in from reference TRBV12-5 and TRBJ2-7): DARVTQTPRHKVTEMGQEVTMRCQPILGHNTVFWYRQTMMQGLELLAYFRNRAPLDDSGMPKDRFSAEMPDATLATLKIQPSEPRDSAVYFCASALSYEQYFGPGTRLTVT.

CDR3 loop: CASSLAGTAINTEAFF. The CDR3 coding sequence is TGCGCCAGCAGCTTGGCGGGGACAGCGATTAACACTGAAGCTTTCTTT. The chain is built from TRBV5-1 and TRBJ1-1; TRBD1 matches at 7 bases. This CDR3 spans 16 amino acids. V shed 0 bases, J shed 2 bases, and the junction held 7 bases outside the gene matches. Looked up from germline, CDR1 is SGHRS and CDR2 is YFSETQ.

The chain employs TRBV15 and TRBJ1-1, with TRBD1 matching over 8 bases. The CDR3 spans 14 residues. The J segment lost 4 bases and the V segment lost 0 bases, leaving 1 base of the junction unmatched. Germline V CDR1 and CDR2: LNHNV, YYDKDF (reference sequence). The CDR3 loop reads CATSRDQGATEAFF. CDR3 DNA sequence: TGTGCCACCAGCAGAGATCAGGGGGCCACTGAAGCTTTCTTT.

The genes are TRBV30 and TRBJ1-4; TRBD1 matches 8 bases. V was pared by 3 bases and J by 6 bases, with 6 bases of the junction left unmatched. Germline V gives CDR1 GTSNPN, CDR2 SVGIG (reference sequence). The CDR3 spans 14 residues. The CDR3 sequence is CAWSRTGIDEKLFF. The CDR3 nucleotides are TGTGCCTGGAGCCGGACAGGGATCGATGAAAAACTGTTTTTT.